The 25 T cell receptor beta chains below come from one sample, sequenced in a study of beta chain features in type 1 diabetes (dated by TCRdb to the late 2010s). These receptors' targets are unknown. Libraries were constructed by the immunoSEQ multiplex PCR assay. The entire isolated RNA was reverse transcribed using the High Capacity cDNA Reverse Transcription Kit, and thus expressed TCRB transcripts were sequenced. TCRdb obtained this table from immuneACCESS and retained in-frame rearrangements with V and J assigned. These tables miss some clones; where compared with another copy, unresolved V genes account for less than half of the shortfall, and the remainder is unexplained. This sample comprises hundreds of thousands of clones, over 12% of them detected only once. Jointly, the top ten make up 0.03% to 0.04% of the sample. The full study reports these points: In all four CD4+ subsets, TCRB CDR3 length was moderately but significantly shorter in type 1 diabetes patients.

The sequenced material came from naive CD4+ T cells from blood. What this sample's cell subset or site label stands for: true naive CD4+ T cells. The receptors derive from a man younger than 35 with type 1 diabetes.

The CDR3 loop is CASSLLNVGRTGRGNTQYF. The DNA of the CDR3 is TGTGCCAGCAGCTTGCTTAATGTCGGTCGAACGGGGAGGGGGAATACGCAGTATTTT. The rearrangement links TRBV11-2 to TRBJ2-3; TRBD2 is a possible D gene (7 bases). CDR1 is SGHAT and CDR2 is FQNNGV in the germline V gene. The V end was cut by 3 bases, the J end by 7 bases, with 29 bases between. There are 19 residues in the CDR3.

This clone occurred a few times. The chain uses TRBV29-1 and TRBJ2-3, with D perhaps matching TRBD1 (5 bases). V was shortened by 1 base and J by 1 base, with 18 bases between the two germline ends. Per the germline V gene, CDR1 is SQVTM and CDR2 is ANQGSEA. The CDR3 sequence is 17 residues long. CDR3 in DNA: TGCAGCGTTGAAGGGGGCAGGGCAGTACAAGGCACAGATACGCAGTATTTT. Amino acid sequence: CSVEGGRAVQGTDTQYF.

This clone was seen only a few times. The V and J genes are TRBV29-1 and TRBJ1-4, with D uncertain. Between the trimmed V and J ends, which lost 7 bases and 5 bases, there was a span of 8 bases. The CDR3 is made up of 11 amino acids. From germline, CDR1 is SQVTM and CDR2 ANQGSEA. CDR3 coding DNA: TGCAGCGGCCGAGAGAATGAAAAACTGTTTTTT. The encoded protein is CSGRENEKLFF.

This clone was detected only a few times. The chain couples TRBV7-2 to TRBJ2-7; 7 bases line up with TRBD1. The CDR3 runs to 14 residues. The ends lost 5 bases at V and 4 bases at J; junction bases unmatched: 8. Germline V gene lookup returns CDR1 SGHTA and CDR2 FQGNSA. CDR3 loop: CASSRLGQPYEQYF. The CDR3, as DNA: TGTGCCAGCAGCCGCCTGGGACAGCCTTACGAGCAGTACTTC. Full variable domain (remainder filled in from reference TRBV7-2 and TRBJ2-7): GAGVSQSPSNKVTEKGKDVELRCDPISGHTALYWYRQSLGQGLEFLIYFQGNSAPDKSGLPSDRFSAERTGGSVSTLTIQRTQQEDSAVYLCASSRLGQPYEQYFGPGTRLTVT.

This clone was observed a handful of times. The rearrangement links TRBV9 to TRBJ1-2; TRBD1 aligns across 8 bases. The J segment lost 2 bases and the V segment lost 3 bases, leaving 6 bases of the junction unmatched. Germline CDR1 and CDR2: SGDLS and YYNGEE. The CDR3 is 15 residues long. The CDR3 region is CASSARQGSNYGYTF. The DNA for the CDR3 is TGTGCCAGCAGCGCCAGACAGGGGTCCAACTATGGCTACACCTTC.

V usage is TRBV7-2 and J usage is TRBJ2-5, with 13 bases identical to TRBD2. The CDR3 sequence is 18 residues long. Germline V gives CDR1 SGHTA, CDR2 FQGNSA. The V and J ends lost 5 bases and 2 bases, in that order; junction bases with no gene match: 11. CDR3 coding DNA: TGTGCCAGCAGCCTTATCCGGACTAGCGGGGGCCTACAAGAGACCCAGTACTTC. This encodes CASSLIRTSGGLQETQYF. Variable domain in full (rest from reference TRBV7-2 and TRBJ2-5): GAGVSQSPSNKVTEKGKDVELRCDPISGHTALYWYRQSLGQGLEFLIYFQGNSAPDKSGLPSDRFSAERTGGSVSTLTIQRTQQEDSAVYLCASSLIRTSGGLQETQYFGPGTRLLVL.

This chain uses TRBV15 with TRBJ2-7; D is perhaps TRBD1 or TRBD2 (6 bases each). V was pared by 0 bases and J by 5 bases, with 8 bases between. The CDR3 sequence is 13 residues long. CDR1 is LNHNV and CDR2 is YYDKDF in the germline V gene (reference sequence). CDR3 loop: CATSRDRGDEQYF. The DNA of the CDR3 is TGTGCCACCAGCAGAGATAGGGGGGACGAGCAGTACTTC.

Points on this clone: At one end, the junction sequence differs from germline, possibly due to a read error. The genes are TRBV2 and TRBJ2-7; 7 bases are a match to TRBD1. The CDR3 consists of 13 residues. The germline CDR1 and CDR2 sequences are SNHLY and FYNNEI. CDR3 in DNA: TGTGCCAGCAGTGACAGGGGACAGTCCCCGCCACCCTTC. Residues: CASSDRGQSPPPF.

V gene TRBV2 combines with J gene TRBJ2-7; D is possibly TRBD1 or TRBD2 (5 bases each). The length of the CDR3 is 12 residues. With 8 bases removed from V and 5 bases from J, the gap between germline ends came to 13 bases. CDR1 is SNHLY, CDR2 FYNNEI, per germline. The CDR3, as DNA: TGTGCCAGCGGGGACCGGGGCAACGAGCAGTACTTC. The encoded protein is CASGDRGNEQYF.

V is TRBV6-5 and J is TRBJ2-3; no clear D gene. Germline V gene lookup returns CDR1 MNHEY and CDR2 SVGAGI. Trimming removed 2 bases at V and 6 bases at J, with 9 bases between. The CDR3 extends over 13 amino acids. CDR3 in DNA: TGTGCCAGCAGTTACGAAGTTGGTGATACGCAGTATTTT. This sequence encodes CASSYEVGDTQYF.

This clone has only a few counts. This chain uses TRBV29-1 with TRBJ2-5, with D unresolved. The V end was cut by 0 bases, the J end by 3 bases, with 14 bases between. CDR1 is SQVTM, CDR2 ANQGSEA, per germline. There are 15 residues in the CDR3. The CDR3 DNA sequence: TGCAGCGTTGAAGATGCACGGGCGATGGAAGAGACCCAGTACTTC. It encodes CSVEDARAMEETQYF.

This clone was picked up a small number of times. The chain joins TRBV5-6 to TRBJ1-2; D gene unclear. Trimming took off 0 bases at V and 6 bases at J, with 12 bases between the two ends. Germline CDR1 and CDR2: SGHDT and YYEEEE. This CDR3 region has 14 residues. CDR3 nucleotides: TGTGCCAGCAGCTTGGCCAGTCAGTTCCATGGCTACACCTTC. Protein: CASSLASQFHGYTF.

Here the CDR3 reads CASSQVSGTDTQYF. The CDR3 bases are TGCGCCAGCAGCCAAGTATCTGGCACAGATACGCAGTATTTT. The chain joins TRBV4-3 to TRBJ2-3; D ambiguous. The CDR3 length is 14 residues. V was trimmed by 1 base and J by 1 base, leaving 6 bases between them. Looked up from germline, CDR1 is LGHNA and CDR2 is YSLEER.

The J gene is TRBJ1-1, the V gene TRBV14, with 9 bases lining up with TRBD1. The junction had 3 bases not matched to a gene; V was cut back by 5 bases and J by 5 bases. The CDR3 has 13 residues. The V gene's germline CDR1 is SGHDN and CDR2 FVKESK. CDR3 loop: CASSNRGRTEAFF. DNA of the CDR3: TGTGCCAGCAGCAACAGGGGGCGGACTGAAGCTTTCTTT.

This clone was detected a few times. V usage is TRBV15 and J usage is TRBJ2-1; TRBD1 matches at 8 bases. CDR1 and CDR2 from the germline V gene are LNHNV and YYDKDF (reference sequence). The CDR3 consists of 20 residues. With 5 bases clipped from V and 9 bases from J, the junction kept 27 bases outside the gene matches. As DNA, the CDR3 is TGTGCCACCAGCTCCCGATATCCCTCGACTCAGGGGGCAAGAGGACGTGAGCAGTTCTTC. This codes for CATSSRYPSTQGARGREQFF.

This clone was detected only a few times. In nucleotides, the CDR3 is TGTGCCTGGAAACAGGGCCGGCTGGGCACCGGGGAGCTGTTTTTT. Its protein is CAWKQGRLGTGELFF. V is TRBV30 and J is TRBJ2-2; a possible D gene is TRBD1 (6 bases). The CDR3 spans 15 residues. Germline CDR1 is GTSNPN and CDR2 is SVGIG (reference sequence). The V and J ends lost 4 bases and 4 bases respectively, with 16 bases between them.

This clone was detected only a few times. This chain uses TRBV7-3 with TRBJ2-3; perhaps D is TRBD1 or TRBD2 (6 bases each). Germline V gene lookup returns CDR1 SGHTA and CDR2 FQGTGA. Trimming pared 4 bases from V and 6 bases from J, leaving 11 bases between. CDR3 length equals 13 residues. For the CDR3, the DNA is TGTGCCAGCAGCTCGACAGGAGGGGATACGCAGTATTTT. Translation: CASSSTGGDTQYF. Looking up the rest from reference TRBV7-3 and TRBJ2-3 gives the full variable domain: GAGVSQTPSNKVTEKGKYVELRCDPISGHTALYWYRQSLGQGPEFLIYFQGTGAADDSGLPNDRFFAVRPEGSVSTLKIQRTERGDSAVYLCASSSTGGDTQYFGPGTRLTVL.

CDR3 DNA sequence: TGTGCCAGCAGCAAAGAATTCGGCAGCGACACCGGGGAGCTGTTTTTT. Translating gives CASSKEFGSDTGELFF. The chain has TRBV21-1 and TRBJ2-2; the tabulated D call, TRBD2, remains unverified against the DNA. TRBV21-1 is reported as a pseudogene. CDR3 length: 16 residues.

This clone was picked up a small number of times. The genes are TRBV30 and TRBJ1-1; D unclear. Between the trimmed V and J ends, which lost 2 bases and 3 bases, there was a span of 10 bases. The germline CDR1 and CDR2 sequences are GTSNPN and SVGIG (reference sequence). The CDR3 length is 13 residues. CDR3 in amino acids: CAWSPDTDTEAFF. DNA of the CDR3: TGTGCCTGGAGTCCAGACACAGACACTGAAGCTTTCTTT. Full variable domain (rest looked up from reference TRBV30 and TRBJ1-1): SQTIHQWPATLVQPVGSPLSLECTVEGTSNPNLYWYRQAAGRGLQLLFYSVGIGQISSEVPQNLSASRPQDRQFILSSKKLLLSDSGFYLCAWSPDTDTEAFFGQGTRLTVV.

This chain joins TRBV21-1 and TRBJ1-2. TRBV21-1 is shown as a pseudogene. CDR3 length equals 12 residues. The CDR3 protein is CASSKTNYGYTF. The CDR3 nucleotides are TGTGCCAGCAGCAAGACTAACTATGGCTACACCTTC.

J is TRBJ2-1 and V is TRBV9; D unclear. This CDR3 is built from 15 residues. Between the trimmed V and J ends, which lost 7 bases and 0 bases, there was a span of 14 bases. Looked up from germline, CDR1 is SGDLS and CDR2 is YYNGEE. The CDR3 nucleotides read TGTGCCAGCGGGTCAAGGCGGCACTCCTACAATGAGCAGTTCTTC. Translated: CASGSRRHSYNEQFF.

This clone occurred a few times. This chain connects TRBV7-2 to TRBJ2-7, with D possibly being TRBD1 (6 bases). Trimming removed 3 bases at V and 5 bases at J, with 11 bases between. Germline CDR1 SGHTA, CDR2 FQGNSA. The CDR3 totals 13 residues. Here the CDR3 DNA reads TGTGCCAGCAGCTTCGCAGGGGCGGACGAGCAGTACTTC. It specifies CASSFAGADEQYF.

J is TRBJ2-2 and V is TRBV2; D perhaps matches TRBD1 (6 bases). CDR3 size: 13 residues. CDR1 and CDR2 (germline): SNHLY, FYNNEI. The CDR3, as DNA: TGTGCGCGAGGACAGAGGGCAGCCGGGGAGCTGTTTTTT. Translation: CARGQRAAGELFF.

This clone was seen a handful of times. A junction boundary mismatches the germline segment, possibly from a read error. This chain uses TRBV29-1 with TRBJ2-7; maybe TRBD1 (7 bases). The CDR3 length is 15 residues. Germline loops: CDR1 SQVTM, CDR2 ANQGSEA. CDR3 amino acids: CSVGDSGTARGAADF. CDR3 DNA sequence: TGCAGCGTTGGGGACTCCGGGACAGCCCGTGGGGCGGCGGACTTC.

This clone was observed a handful of times. The gene calls are TRBV18 and TRBJ2-5; 8 nucleotides match TRBD1. The germline V gene has CDR1 KGHSH and CDR2 LQKENI. This CDR3 is built from 14 residues. V dropped 6 bases and J dropped 4; count of bases not matched to a gene: 7. For the CDR3, the DNA is TGTGCCAGCTCGCGGACAGGGTCAGGAGAGACCCAGTACTTC. It codes for CASSRTGSGETQYF.